The rows below give T cell receptor beta chains drawn from one sample of a study of shared clonotypes between healthy human individuals. Assay: immunoSEQ multiplex PCR; the TCRdb copy retains only in-frame clones and omits some. This table has roughly 2.6 million clones, roughly 92% appearing once. What was sequenced was naive CD4+ T cells sorted from blood. All receptors come from a man aged 18 to 29 in good health. The CDR3 runs from the conserved cysteine through the conserved F or W. Fields, in order: CDR3 length, D gene, J gene, clone size, V gene, CDR3 protein, CDR3 DNA. A D gene is named only where the DNA matches it firmly. Clone size is shown for a subset of rows, as once, few, many or a class of expanded clone.

length: 20; D: TRBD1; J: TRBJ1-5; size: -; V: TRBV29-1; CDR3: CSPPGPPGQGELKGVQPQHF; DNA: TGCAGCCCTCCCGGCCCCCCCGGACAGGGAGAGTTGAAAGGCGTTCAGCCCCAGCATTTT
length: 14; D: TRBD1; J: TRBJ2-5; size: -; V: TRBV10-1; CDR3: CASSESTGRETQYF; DNA: TGCGCCAGCAGTGAATCGACAGGGCGGGAGACCCAGTACTTC
length: 15; D: TRBD1; J: TRBJ1-2; size: once; V: TRBV2; CDR3: CASVRDRGGPYGYTF; DNA: TGTGCCAGCGTCAGGGACAGGGGGGGCCCCTATGGCTACACCTTC
length: 14; D: TRBD2; J: TRBJ2-2; size: -; V: TRBV7-2; CDR3: CASSPGGSGRELFF; DNA: TGTGCCAGCAGCCCCGGGGGTAGCGGGAGGGAGCTGTTTTTT
length: 17; D: TRBD2; J: TRBJ2-3; size: once; V: TRBV18; CDR3: CASSPPRASGYTDTQYF; DNA: TGTGCCAGCTCACCACCTAGGGCTAGCGGGTACACAGATACGCAGTATTTT
length: 14; D: TRBD1; J: TRBJ1-1; size: -; V: TRBV30; CDR3: CAWRTGQSNTEAFF; DNA: TGTGCCTGGAGGACGGGACAGTCGAACACTGAAGCTTTCTTT
length: 15; D: TRBD1; J: TRBJ1-5; size: -; V: TRBV7-2; CDR3: CASSLGDRSNQPQHF; DNA: TGTGCCAGCAGCTTAGGGGACAGATCCAATCAGCCCCAGCATTTT
length: 12; D: -; J: TRBJ1-1; size: few; V: TRBV28; CDR3: CASSLAVSEAFF; DNA: TGTGCCAGCAGTTTGGCAGTTTCAGAAGCTTTCTTT
length: 17; D: -; J: TRBJ1-2; size: -; V: TRBV6-1; CDR3: CASSAGPSGFLLVGYTF; DNA: TGTGCCAGCAGTGCGGGGCCTAGCGGGTTCCTTTTGGTTGGCTACACCTTC
length: 14; D: -; J: TRBJ1-1; size: once; V: TRBV10-3; CDR3: CASTGPGAYTEAFF; DNA: TGTGCCAGCACCGGGCCGGGGGCTTACACTGAAGCTTTCTTT
length: 13; D: -; J: TRBJ1-5; size: few; V: TRBV2; CDR3: CASSQDRYQPQHF; DNA: TGTGCCAGCAGTCAAGACAGGTATCAGCCCCAGCATTTT
length: 15; D: TRBD2; J: TRBJ2-1; size: -; V: TRBV5-6; CDR3: CASSSGLAAYNEQFF; DNA: TGTGCCAGCAGCTCGGGACTAGCGGCTTACAATGAGCAGTTCTTC
length: 17; D: TRBD1; J: TRBJ2-7; size: -; V: TRBV5-1; CDR3: CASSHGTGGYTAYEQYF; DNA: TGCGCCAGCAGCCACGGGACAGGGGGCTACACAGCCTACGAGCAGTACTTC
length: 12; D: -; J: TRBJ2-3; size: -; V: TRBV2; CDR3: CASTTSPPLQYF; DNA: TGTGCCAGCACAACAAGTCCCCCCCTACAGTATTTT
length: 17; D: TRBD2; J: TRBJ2-7; size: -; V: TRBV10-1; CDR3: CASRKLAGGLPSYEQYF; DNA: TGCGCCAGCCGAAAACTAGCGGGAGGCCTCCCTTCCTACGAGCAGTACTTC
length: 13; D: -; J: TRBJ2-1; size: once; V: TRBV7-3; CDR3: CASSPSDSNEQFF; DNA: TGTGCCAGCAGCCCTTCAGACAGCAATGAGCAGTTCTTC
length: 15; D: -; J: TRBJ2-7; size: -; V: TRBV7-2; CDR3: CASSLGRASSYEQYF; DNA: TGTGCCAGCAGCTTGGGGCGGGCATCCTCCTACGAGCAGTACTTC
length: 14; D: TRBD1; J: TRBJ1-6; size: -; V: TRBV27; CDR3: CASSSGQGGSPLHF; DNA: TGTGCCAGCAGTTCGGGACAGGGCGGTTCACCCCTCCACTTT
length: 13; D: -; J: TRBJ1-1; size: -; V: TRBV30; CDR3: CAWSLGGAAEAFF; DNA: TGTGCCTGGTCGCTCGGGGGGGCGGCTGAAGCTTTCTTT
length: 14; D: TRBD2; J: TRBJ2-1; size: -; V: TRBV10-3; CDR3: CAISEFSGGNEQFF; DNA: TGTGCCATCAGTGAGTTTAGCGGGGGGAATGAGCAGTTCTTC
length: 13; D: -; J: TRBJ2-3; size: -; V: TRBV2; CDR3: CANSLGDTDTQYF; DNA: TGTGCCAACAGCCTAGGAGACACAGATACGCAGTATTTT
length: 13; D: -; J: TRBJ2-2; size: -; V: TRBV12-5; CDR3: CASGQGVGGELFF; DNA: TGTGCTAGTGGCCAGGGAGTGGGCGGGGAGCTGTTTTTT
length: 19; D: -; J: TRBJ1-4; size: -; V: TRBV6-1; CDR3: CASSDGSTEVLATNEKLFF; DNA: TGTGCCAGCAGTGACGGGAGTACGGAGGTACTTGCAACTAATGAAAAACTGTTTTTT
length: 15; D: -; J: TRBJ2-7; size: -; V: TRBV28; CDR3: CASSLMATSGYGQYF; DNA: TGTGCCAGCAGTTTAATGGCGACATCGGGCTACGGGCAGTACTTC
length: 16; D: TRBD1; J: TRBJ1-5; size: -; V: TRBV7-8; CDR3: CASSFRSTGGDQPQHF; DNA: TGTGCCAGCAGCTTTCGGTCTACAGGGGGGGATCAGCCCCAGCATTTT
length: 14; D: -; J: TRBJ2-3; size: -; V: TRBV10-3; CDR3: CAISGRDSTDTQYF; DNA: TGTGCCATCAGTGGAAGGGACTCCACAGATACGCAGTATTTT
length: 12; D: -; J: TRBJ1-3; size: -; V: TRBV11-2; CDR3: CASSLVGNTIYF; DNA: TGTGCCAGCAGCTTGGTGGGAAACACCATATATTTT
length: 14; D: TRBD1; J: TRBJ2-7; size: -; V: TRBV5-1; CDR3: CASSTGQNFGEQYF; DNA: TGCGCCAGCAGCACGGGACAGAACTTCGGGGAGCAGTACTTC